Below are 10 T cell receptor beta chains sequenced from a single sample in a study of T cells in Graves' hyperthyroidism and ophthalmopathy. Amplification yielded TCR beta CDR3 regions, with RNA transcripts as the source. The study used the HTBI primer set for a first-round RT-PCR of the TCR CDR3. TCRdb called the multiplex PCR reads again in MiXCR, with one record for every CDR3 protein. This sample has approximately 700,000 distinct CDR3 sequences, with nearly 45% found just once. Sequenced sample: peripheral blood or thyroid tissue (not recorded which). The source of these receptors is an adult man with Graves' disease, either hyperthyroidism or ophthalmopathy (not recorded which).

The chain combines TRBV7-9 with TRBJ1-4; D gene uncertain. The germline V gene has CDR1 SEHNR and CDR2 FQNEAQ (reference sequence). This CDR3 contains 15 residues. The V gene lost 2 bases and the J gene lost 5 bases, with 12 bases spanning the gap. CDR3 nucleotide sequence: TGTGCCAGCAGCTTATCAGAGGGTGTAAATGAAAAACTGTTTTTT. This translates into CASSLSEGVNEKLFF.

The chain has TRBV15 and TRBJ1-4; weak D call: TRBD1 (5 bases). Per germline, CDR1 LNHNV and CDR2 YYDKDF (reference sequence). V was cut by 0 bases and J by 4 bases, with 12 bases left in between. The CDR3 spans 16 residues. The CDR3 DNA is TGTGCCACCAGCAGAGATCGAGGGGAAAGTAATGAAAAACTGTTTTTT. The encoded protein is CATSRDRGESNEKLFF.

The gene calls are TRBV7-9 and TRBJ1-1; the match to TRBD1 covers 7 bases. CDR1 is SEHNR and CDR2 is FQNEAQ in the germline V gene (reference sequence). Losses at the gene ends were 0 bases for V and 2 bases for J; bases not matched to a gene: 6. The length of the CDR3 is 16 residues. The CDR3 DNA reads TGTGCCAGCAGCTTAGCCGGGACAGCAAAAAACACTGAAGCTTTCTTT. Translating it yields CASSLAGTAKNTEAFF.

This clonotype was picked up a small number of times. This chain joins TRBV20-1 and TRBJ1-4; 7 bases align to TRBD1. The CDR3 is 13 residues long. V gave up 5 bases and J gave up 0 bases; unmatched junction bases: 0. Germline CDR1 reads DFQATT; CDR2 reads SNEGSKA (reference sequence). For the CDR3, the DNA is TGCAGTGCTGGACAGGCAACTAATGAAAAACTGTTTTTT. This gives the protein CSAGQATNEKLFF.

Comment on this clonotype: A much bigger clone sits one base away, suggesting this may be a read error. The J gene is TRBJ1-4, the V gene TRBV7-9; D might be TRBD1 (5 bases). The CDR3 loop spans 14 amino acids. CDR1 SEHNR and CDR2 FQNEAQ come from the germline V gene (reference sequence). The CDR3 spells CASSRSGPNEKLLF. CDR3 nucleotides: TGTGCCAGCAGCCGATCAGGGCCAAATGAAAAACTGCTTTTT.

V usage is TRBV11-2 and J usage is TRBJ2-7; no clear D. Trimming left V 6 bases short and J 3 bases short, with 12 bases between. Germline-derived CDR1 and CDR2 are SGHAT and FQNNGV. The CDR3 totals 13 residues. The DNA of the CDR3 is TGTGCCAGCAGTCTCCAAGGTCGCTACGAGCAGTACTTC. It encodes CASSLQGRYEQYF.

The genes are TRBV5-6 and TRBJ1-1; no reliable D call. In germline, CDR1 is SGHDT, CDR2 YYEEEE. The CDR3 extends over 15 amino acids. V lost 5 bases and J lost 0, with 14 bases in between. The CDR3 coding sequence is TGTGCCAGCAGTTTAGCGGCAGCGATGAACACTGAAGCTTTCTTT. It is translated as CASSLAAAMNTEAFF.

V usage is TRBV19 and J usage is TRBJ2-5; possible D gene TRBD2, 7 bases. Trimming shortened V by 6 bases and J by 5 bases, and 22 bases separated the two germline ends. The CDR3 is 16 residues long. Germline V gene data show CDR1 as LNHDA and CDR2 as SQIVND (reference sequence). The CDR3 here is CASSTPTGTTQETQYF. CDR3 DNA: TGTGCCAGTAGCACACCCACAGGGACTACCCAGGAGACCCAGTACTTC.

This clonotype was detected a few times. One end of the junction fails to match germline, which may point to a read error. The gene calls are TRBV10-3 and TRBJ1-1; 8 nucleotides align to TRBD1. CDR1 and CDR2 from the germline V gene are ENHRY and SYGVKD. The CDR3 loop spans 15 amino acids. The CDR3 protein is CASSGPQGAGTEAFF. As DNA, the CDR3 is TGTGCCAGCAGTGGACCGCAGGGGGCAGGGACTGAAGCTTTCTTT.

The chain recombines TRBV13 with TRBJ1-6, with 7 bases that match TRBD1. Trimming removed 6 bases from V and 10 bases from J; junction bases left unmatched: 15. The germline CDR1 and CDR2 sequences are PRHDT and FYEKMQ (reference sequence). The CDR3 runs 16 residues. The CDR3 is CASSSLRDRGFSPLHF. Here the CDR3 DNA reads TGTGCCAGCAGTTCCCTCCGGGACAGAGGATTCTCACCCCTCCACTTT.